These T cell receptor beta chains were read from a single sample in a study of Ad26.COV2.S vaccination and SARS-CoV-2 variants. Generated by immunoSEQ multiplex PCR, the TCRdb table keeps only in-frame clones and is missing some. The sample includes roughly 180,000 clones, around nine tenths of them seen just once. The source material was peripheral blood, sampled after recovery from COVID-19. These receptors were collected from a human donor who had recovered from COVID-19. CDR3s include the opening cysteine and the closing phenylalanine or tryptophan. A D gene is named only where the DNA matches it firmly. Some rows mark clone size as missing; the rest say once, few, many or name a class of expanded clone.

V gene	clone size	J gene	D gene	CDR3 length	CDR3 DNA	CDR3 protein
TRBV7-2	once	TRBJ1-6	NA	14	TGTGCCAGCAGTACGACAGGCGCCAATTCACCCCTCCACTTT	CASSTTGANSPLHF
TRBV10-3	NA	TRBJ1-2	TRBD1	15	TGTGCCATCAGTGAGTCGAGAGGGGGCGACTATGGCTACACCTTC	CAISESRGGDYGYTF
TRBV19	NA	TRBJ1-1	NA	14	TGTGCCAGTAGTACGGGGGCCCCGAACACTGAAGCTTTCTTT	CASSTGAPNTEAFF
TRBV12-3/TRBV12-4	NA	TRBJ1-2	TRBD1	13	TGTGCCAGCAGCAGACAGGGGAGCTATGGCTACACCTTC	CASSRQGSYGYTF
TRBV20-1	NA	TRBJ1-6	NA	10	TGCAGTGCCGGGTTTTCACCCCTCCACTTT	CSAGFSPLHF
TRBV29-1	NA	TRBJ2-7	NA	13	TGCAGCGTTGTCTACTATTACTCCTACGAGCAGTACTTC	CSVVYYYSYEQYF
TRBV29-1	NA	TRBJ1-2	TRBD1	12	TGCAGCGTTGACAGGGGGATCTATGGCTACACCTTC	CSVDRGIYGYTF
TRBV9	NA	TRBJ1-1	NA	14	TGTGCCAGCAGCGTGGACAGTTCGAACACTGAAGCTTTCTTT	CASSVDSSNTEAFF
TRBV5-6	few	TRBJ2-1	TRBD2	15	TGTGCCAGCAGCCAAGGACTAGCGGGGGCTGACGGGCAGTTCTTC	CASSQGLAGADGQFF
TRBV9	few	TRBJ2-7	TRBD1	14	TGTGCCAGCAGCGCGACAGGGGTTGGAGACGAGCAGTACTTC	CASSATGVGDEQYF
TRBV14	NA	TRBJ1-4	NA	14	TGTGCCAGCAGCCAACGAGCAACTAATGAAAAACTGTTTTTT	CASSQRATNEKLFF
TRBV7-2	NA	TRBJ2-1	TRBD2	15	TGTGCCAGCAGCTTAGCTGCTAGCGGGAGGGGTGAGCAGTTCTTC	CASSLAASGRGEQFF
TRBV16	NA	TRBJ2-1	NA	13	TGTGCCAGCAGACCCTCAGGGAGGAATGAGCAGTTCTTC	CASRPSGRNEQFF
TRBV4-2	NA	TRBJ2-5	TRBD2	19	TGTGCCAGCAGCCAAGAGATACTAGCGGGGGGATCTCTAAAAGAGACCCAGTACTTC	CASSQEILAGGSLKETQYF
TRBV18	NA	TRBJ2-2	NA	18	TGTGCCAGCTCACCTAACCCTCAGTGGACGATGAACACCGGGGAGCTGTTTTTT	CASSPNPQWTMNTGELFF
TRBV7-9	NA	TRBJ1-1	TRBD1	15	TGTGCCAGCAGCTTAGCCCCAGGGGGCATCCCTGAAGCTTTCTTT	CASSLAPGGIPEAFF
TRBV6-5	NA	TRBJ2-7	TRBD2	15	TGTGCCAGCAGTCGTAGCGGGAGTGGGTCCTACGAGCAGTACTTC	CASSRSGSGSYEQYF